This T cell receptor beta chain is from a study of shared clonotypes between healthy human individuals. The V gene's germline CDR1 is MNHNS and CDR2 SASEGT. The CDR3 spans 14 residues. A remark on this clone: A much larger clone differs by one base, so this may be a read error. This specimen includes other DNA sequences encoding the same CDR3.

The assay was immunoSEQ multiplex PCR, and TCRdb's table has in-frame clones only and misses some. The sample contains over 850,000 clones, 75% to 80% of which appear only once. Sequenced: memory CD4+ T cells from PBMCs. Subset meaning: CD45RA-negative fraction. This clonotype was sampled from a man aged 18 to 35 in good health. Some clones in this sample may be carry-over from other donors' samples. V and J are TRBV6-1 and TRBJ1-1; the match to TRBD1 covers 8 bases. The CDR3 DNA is TGTGCCAGCAGTGACCGGACAGGGTTCACTGAAGCTTTCTTC. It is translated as CASSDRTGFTEAFF.